This TCR beta chain was observed in a study of blood T cell repertoires in COVID-19. This clone was observed a handful of times. The method was immunoSEQ multiplex PCR; TCRdb's version includes in-frame clones alone and lacks a portion of them. The repertoire holds approximately 360,000 clones, with approximately 88% as singletons. V lost 2 bases, J lost 1 base, and 6 bases lay in between. The CDR3 spans 13 residues. Germline V lookup: CDR1 SNHLY, CDR2 FYNNEI. The chain carries TRBV2 and TRBJ2-7, with D uncertain. The sample was PBMCs or T cells enriched from blood (not recorded which). The receptor's source is a woman under 40 with acute COVID-19. The CDR3 protein is CASSERRSYEQYF. In DNA, the CDR3 is TGTGCCAGCAGTGAACGGCGGTCCTACGAGCAGTACTTC.